A selection of T cell receptor beta chains follows, all from one sample in a study of CD8+ T cells in alopecia areata. The assay was immunoSEQ multiplex PCR, and TCRdb's table has in-frame clones only and misses some. This repertoire shows 180,000 or so clones, around 51% found once; its top ten account for 9.5% to 13%. Material: CD8+ T cells sorted from blood, obtained around week 54, from a patient treated with tofacitinib. Receptor source: a human donor with alopecia areata. CDR3s include the opening cysteine and the closing phenylalanine or tryptophan. Each record gives: clone size, J gene, D gene, V gene, CDR3 DNA, CDR3 protein. The D gene is left open where the match is weak. The size entry is marked missing in some rows and otherwise reads once, few, many or a size class.

clone size: NA
J gene: TRBJ2-7
D gene: NA
V gene: TRBV6-6
CDR3 DNA: TGTGCCAGCAGCCGACAGGACACCTACGAGCAGTACTTC
CDR3 protein: CASSRQDTYEQYF

clone size: NA
J gene: TRBJ2-3
D gene: TRBD2
V gene: TRBV27
CDR3 DNA: TGTGCCAGCAGTCTCACCGGGACTAGCGGGGGGGCAAACACAGATACGCAGTATTTT
CDR3 protein: CASSLTGTSGGANTDTQYF

clone size: few
J gene: TRBJ2-7
D gene: NA
V gene: TRBV29-1
CDR3 DNA: TGCAGCGTTTTGGACGGTTACGAGCAGTACTTC
CDR3 protein: CSVLDGYEQYF

clone size: once
J gene: TRBJ2-1
D gene: TRBD2
V gene: TRBV10-3
CDR3 DNA: TGTGCCATCAGTGCCCCGGGGACTAGCGGCAACAATGAGCAGTTCTTC
CDR3 protein: CAISAPGTSGNNEQFF

clone size: NA
J gene: TRBJ1-1
D gene: NA
V gene: TRBV4-3
CDR3 DNA: TGCGCCAGCAGCCAAGTTCACCCCCCTGGGGCTATGAACACTGAAGCTTTCTTT
CDR3 protein: CASSQVHPPGAMNTEAFF

clone size: few
J gene: TRBJ2-6
D gene: NA
V gene: TRBV5-1
CDR3 DNA: TGCGCCAGCAGCTTCTTCAGGGCGTCGGGGGCCAACGTCCTGACTTTC
CDR3 protein: CASSFFRASGANVLTF

clone size: once
J gene: TRBJ1-4
D gene: NA
V gene: TRBV9
CDR3 DNA: TGTGCCAGCAGCGAAAATAATGAAAAACTGTTTTTT
CDR3 protein: CASSENNEKLFF

clone size: NA
J gene: TRBJ1-2
D gene: NA
V gene: TRBV2
CDR3 DNA: TGTGCCAGCAGTGTCGGGGGTAGTAGCTATGGCTACACCTTC
CDR3 protein: CASSVGGSSYGYTF

clone size: NA
J gene: TRBJ1-5
D gene: TRBD1
V gene: TRBV25-1
CDR3 DNA: TGTGCCAGCAGCTGGACAGGACTTAGCAATCAGCCCCAGCATTTT
CDR3 protein: CASSWTGLSNQPQHF

clone size: few
J gene: TRBJ1-1
D gene: NA
V gene: TRBV11-1
CDR3 DNA: TGTGCCAGCAGCCGAAGAGGCAGGGACACTGAAGCTTTCTTT
CDR3 protein: CASSRRGRDTEAFF

clone size: NA
J gene: TRBJ1-4
D gene: NA
V gene: TRBV9
CDR3 DNA: TGTGCCAGCAGCGTAGACCGGGGCGCAACTAATGAAAAACTGTTTTTT
CDR3 protein: CASSVDRGATNEKLFF

clone size: NA
J gene: TRBJ2-2
D gene: TRBD1
V gene: TRBV7-3
CDR3 DNA: TGTGCCAGCAGCTACCTAGACAGGGGGACCGGGGAGCTGTTTTTT
CDR3 protein: CASSYLDRGTGELFF

clone size: NA
J gene: TRBJ2-5
D gene: NA
V gene: TRBV5-1
CDR3 DNA: TGCGCCAGCAGCTTGGAGTGGCTATTAGAGACCCAGTACTTC
CDR3 protein: CASSLEWLLETQYF

clone size: NA
J gene: TRBJ2-5
D gene: NA
V gene: TRBV7-2
CDR3 DNA: TGTGCCAGCAGCCTTGTGGGGGGCGGTAAGACCCAGTACTTC
CDR3 protein: CASSLVGGGKTQYF

clone size: NA
J gene: TRBJ1-2
D gene: NA
V gene: TRBV13
CDR3 DNA: TGTGCCAGCAGCCCTTTGGGACAAGTTAACTATGGCTACACCTTC
CDR3 protein: CASSPLGQVNYGYTF

clone size: few
J gene: TRBJ2-5
D gene: NA
V gene: TRBV13
CDR3 DNA: TGTGCCAGCAGCTCTGGGGGACGGACCCAGTACTTC
CDR3 protein: CASSSGGRTQYF

clone size: few
J gene: TRBJ1-2
D gene: NA
V gene: TRBV2
CDR3 DNA: TGTGCCAGCAGCCCCCAAATTGAGGGGCACTATGGCTACACCTTC
CDR3 protein: CASSPQIEGHYGYTF

clone size: NA
J gene: TRBJ1-2
D gene: NA
V gene: TRBV30
CDR3 DNA: TGTGCCTGGAACCTCCCGGAGGGGAGAGAGGGCTACACCTTC
CDR3 protein: CAWNLPEGREGYTF

clone size: NA
J gene: TRBJ2-3
D gene: TRBD1
V gene: TRBV9
CDR3 DNA: TGTGCCAGCACCCGAGGGGACAGGTCTAGCACAGATACGCAGTATTTT
CDR3 protein: CASTRGDRSSTDTQYF

clone size: few
J gene: TRBJ2-7
D gene: TRBD2
V gene: TRBV4-3
CDR3 DNA: TGCGCCAGCAGCCAATCCGTAGCCGGGACTAGGGTGACCTACGAGCAGTACTTC
CDR3 protein: CASSQSVAGTRVTYEQYF

clone size: NA
J gene: TRBJ1-1
D gene: NA
V gene: TRBV29-1
CDR3 DNA: TGCAGCGCCCGGCTCGGGGGGGCGAACACTGAAGCTTTCTTT
CDR3 protein: CSARLGGANTEAFF

clone size: NA
J gene: TRBJ1-2
D gene: NA
V gene: TRBV13
CDR3 DNA: TGTGCCAGCAGCTTAGGCCGGCAATTGCTCTATGGCTACACCTTC
CDR3 protein: CASSLGRQLLYGYTF

clone size: NA
J gene: TRBJ2-2
D gene: NA
V gene: TRBV9
CDR3 DNA: TGTGCCAGCAGCGTAGGAGCAGGGGTTTCGAACACCGGGGAGCTGTTTTTT
CDR3 protein: CASSVGAGVSNTGELFF

clone size: NA
J gene: TRBJ2-7
D gene: NA
V gene: TRBV13
CDR3 DNA: TGTGCCAGCAGCTTATTCGGGGGGCACTCCTACGAGCAGTACTTC
CDR3 protein: CASSLFGGHSYEQYF

clone size: few
J gene: TRBJ2-2
D gene: NA
V gene: TRBV29-1
CDR3 DNA: TGCAGCGTTGAAGATTTTGAACAGGGCACCGGGGAGCTGTTTTTT
CDR3 protein: CSVEDFEQGTGELFF

clone size: NA
J gene: TRBJ1-1
D gene: NA
V gene: TRBV6-5
CDR3 DNA: TGTGCCAGCAGTTACTCGATGGGTTTGGGGACTGAAGCTTTCTTT
CDR3 protein: CASSYSMGLGTEAFF

clone size: NA
J gene: TRBJ2-1
D gene: TRBD2
V gene: TRBV4-1
CDR3 DNA: TGCGCCAGCAGCTCTATAGCGGGGGGGCGGGATGAGCAGTTCTTC
CDR3 protein: CASSSIAGGRDEQFF

clone size: NA
J gene: TRBJ2-1
D gene: TRBD1
V gene: TRBV14
CDR3 DNA: TGTGCCAGCAGCCATCGGACAGGTTACAATGAGCAGTTCTTC
CDR3 protein: CASSHRTGYNEQFF

clone size: NA
J gene: TRBJ1-2
D gene: NA
V gene: TRBV27
CDR3 DNA: TGTGCCAGCAGTTCCCTCCTGGGGCCTGGCTACACCTTC
CDR3 protein: CASSSLLGPGYTF

clone size: NA
J gene: TRBJ2-3
D gene: NA
V gene: TRBV13
CDR3 DNA: TGTGCCAGCAGCTTACAAGGTTTCGGCGGCACAGATACGCAGTATTTT
CDR3 protein: CASSLQGFGGTDTQYF

clone size: NA
J gene: TRBJ1-5
D gene: NA
V gene: TRBV30
CDR3 DNA: TGTGCCTGGGATATTTCGAATCAGCCCCAGCATTTT
CDR3 protein: CAWDISNQPQHF

clone size: NA
J gene: TRBJ2-1
D gene: NA
V gene: TRBV6-1
CDR3 DNA: TGTGCCAGCAGTTCCAGCCCTCTCCATGAGCAGTTCTTC
CDR3 protein: CASSSSPLHEQFF

clone size: many
J gene: TRBJ1-6
D gene: NA
V gene: TRBV7-9
CDR3 DNA: TGTGCCAGCAGCCTAGGGGACCCAAATTCACCCCTCCACTTT
CDR3 protein: CASSLGDPNSPLHF

clone size: few
J gene: TRBJ2-3
D gene: NA
V gene: TRBV29-1
CDR3 DNA: TGCAGCGTTCCCCGCGGGACTGTTATAGATACGCAGTATTTT
CDR3 protein: CSVPRGTVIDTQYF

clone size: few
J gene: TRBJ2-3
D gene: NA
V gene: TRBV11-3
CDR3 DNA: TGTGCCAGCAGCTTCCGAGGAGCTAGCACAGATACGCAGTATTTT
CDR3 protein: CASSFRGASTDTQYF

clone size: NA
J gene: TRBJ2-1
D gene: TRBD2
V gene: TRBV30
CDR3 DNA: TGTGCCTGGAGCGCTAGCGGGGGGTCCTACAATGAGCAGTTCTTC
CDR3 protein: CAWSASGGSYNEQFF

clone size: few
J gene: TRBJ1-1
D gene: NA
V gene: TRBV5-1
CDR3 DNA: TGCGCCAGCAGCTTAGACGGCCCGAACACTGAAGCTTTCTTT
CDR3 protein: CASSLDGPNTEAFF

clone size: NA
J gene: TRBJ1-1
D gene: NA
V gene: TRBV5-4
CDR3 DNA: TGTGCCAGCAGCTTGGCTGCGGGGGGGACTGAAGCTTTCTTT
CDR3 protein: CASSLAAGGTEAFF

clone size: few
J gene: TRBJ2-2
D gene: NA
V gene: TRBV19
CDR3 DNA: TGTGCCCTCCAGGGTTTCGGCACCGGGGAGCTGTTTTTT
CDR3 protein: CALQGFGTGELFF

clone size: few
J gene: TRBJ2-7
D gene: TRBD1
V gene: TRBV5-6
CDR3 DNA: TGTGCCAGCAGCTGGGACAGGGATAGCGACGAGCAGTACTTC
CDR3 protein: CASSWDRDSDEQYF

clone size: once
J gene: TRBJ2-1
D gene: TRBD1
V gene: TRBV27
CDR3 DNA: TGTGCCAGCAGCACCGGGACAGGGGGCAATGAGCAGTTCTTC
CDR3 protein: CASSTGTGGNEQFF

clone size: NA
J gene: TRBJ1-1
D gene: NA
V gene: TRBV7-8
CDR3 DNA: TGTGCCAGCAGCTTAGCCGCCAGGTCGAACACTGAAGCTTTCTTT
CDR3 protein: CASSLAARSNTEAFF

clone size: NA
J gene: TRBJ2-5
D gene: NA
V gene: TRBV30
CDR3 DNA: TGTGCCTGGACCCCTACAGAGTACCAAGAGACCCAGTACTTC
CDR3 protein: CAWTPTEYQETQYF

clone size: few
J gene: TRBJ2-6
D gene: NA
V gene: TRBV5-4
CDR3 DNA: TGTGCCAGCAGCCCCGGAGGGGCCAACGTCCTGACTTTC
CDR3 protein: CASSPGGANVLTF

clone size: NA
J gene: TRBJ2-7
D gene: NA
V gene: TRBV30
CDR3 DNA: TGTGCCTGGGGGGTTGTACCCTACGAGCAGTACTTC
CDR3 protein: CAWGVVPYEQYF

clone size: few
J gene: TRBJ2-5
D gene: NA
V gene: TRBV6-1
CDR3 DNA: TGTGCCAGCAGTGAACGGAAAGAGACCCAGTACTTC
CDR3 protein: CASSERKETQYF

clone size: NA
J gene: TRBJ1-1
D gene: NA
V gene: TRBV7-9
CDR3 DNA: TGTGCCAGCGATACCGGGGTGAGCACTGAAGCTTTCTTT
CDR3 protein: CASDTGVSTEAFF

clone size: NA
J gene: TRBJ2-7
D gene: TRBD2
V gene: TRBV5-1
CDR3 DNA: TGCGCCAGCAGCTCCAACGGACTAGAAGCCTACGAGCAGTACTTC
CDR3 protein: CASSSNGLEAYEQYF

clone size: NA
J gene: TRBJ1-5
D gene: NA
V gene: TRBV27
CDR3 DNA: TGTGCCAGCAGTTTGGGCTCTAGCAATCAGCCCCAGCATTTT
CDR3 protein: CASSLGSSNQPQHF

clone size: NA
J gene: TRBJ1-1
D gene: NA
V gene: TRBV6-5
CDR3 DNA: TGTGCCAGCAGCCCCATCGAGGGCGGAGGAGCTTTCTTT
CDR3 protein: CASSPIEGGGAFF

clone size: NA
J gene: TRBJ1-1
D gene: NA
V gene: TRBV30
CDR3 DNA: TGTGCCTGGGGGGGGGAATCCGAAGCTTTCTTT
CDR3 protein: CAWGGESEAFF

clone size: NA
J gene: TRBJ2-3
D gene: NA
V gene: TRBV10-3
CDR3 DNA: TGTGCCATCAGGGAGGTCCGGGCCCACGGGATGGATACGCAGTATTTT
CDR3 protein: CAIREVRAHGMDTQYF

clone size: few
J gene: TRBJ2-7
D gene: NA
V gene: TRBV5-6
CDR3 DNA: TGTGCCAGCAGCCAAGGGAGTTACGAGCAGTACTTC
CDR3 protein: CASSQGSYEQYF

clone size: NA
J gene: TRBJ2-5
D gene: TRBD2
V gene: TRBV2
CDR3 DNA: TGTGCCAGCGTGAAGCGGGGAAAAGAGACCCAGTACTTC
CDR3 protein: CASVKRGKETQYF

clone size: NA
J gene: TRBJ2-7
D gene: NA
V gene: TRBV29-1
CDR3 DNA: TGCAGCGTCTTTGGGGGGGGCCTCGAGCAGTACTTC
CDR3 protein: CSVFGGGLEQYF

clone size: once
J gene: TRBJ2-3
D gene: TRBD1
V gene: TRBV7-9
CDR3 DNA: TGTGCCAGCAGCTCCGGGGACAGGGGTGGACAAGACACAGATACGCAGTATTTT
CDR3 protein: CASSSGDRGGQDTDTQYF

clone size: NA
J gene: TRBJ1-1
D gene: TRBD1
V gene: TRBV9
CDR3 DNA: TGTGCCAGCAGTCTACAGGGGGCTAATACTGAAGCTTTCTTT
CDR3 protein: CASSLQGANTEAFF

clone size: NA
J gene: TRBJ1-2
D gene: NA
V gene: TRBV29-1
CDR3 DNA: TGCAGCGTCTTGGGCCCTGTGAACTATGGCTACACCTTC
CDR3 protein: CSVLGPVNYGYTF